The T cell receptor (beta chain) described here comes from a study of blood T cell repertoires in COVID-19. Whole-study context: Donors in the United States, Italy and Spain gave samples during acute or convalescent COVID-19.

Original processing methods: Estimated nucleated cell counts came from reference gene primer amplification. Clones were sequenced by immunoSEQ multiplex PCR, and TCRdb holds only the in-frame ones, with some missing. V and J calls and clone size come straight from that table; D and trimming were deduced from the DNA. The table includes about 240,000 clones, roughly 87% detected once. V lost 1 base and J lost 4; bases outside the gene matches: 6. The CDR3 has 16 amino acids. CDR1 and CDR2 (germline): SEHNR, FQNEAQ (reference sequence). Adults between about 18 and 95 years of age took part from 20 to 25 US areas.

The chain combines TRBV7-9 with TRBJ1-2, with 10 nucleotides matching TRBD1. The sequence came from a woman under 40 with acute COVID-19. Sequencing used PBMCs or T cells enriched from blood (not recorded which). Here the CDR3 reads CASSLVPGQGSYGYTF. CDR3 coding DNA: TGTGCCAGCAGCTTAGTCCCGGGACAGGGGAGCTATGGCTACACCTTC. Full variable domain (remainder filled in from reference TRBV7-9 and TRBJ1-2): DTGVSQNPRHKITKRGQNVTFRCDPISEHNRLYWYRQTLGQGPEFLTYFQNEAQLEKSRLLSDRFSAERPKGSFSTLEIQRTEQGDSAMYLCASSLVPGQGSYGYTFGSGTRLTVV.